This TCR beta chain came from a study of blood T cell repertoires in COVID-19. Study-level background: From the United States, Italy and Spain came samples of acute and convalescent COVID-19.

Study processing details: Estimation of nucleated cell counts was performed using reference gene primer amplification. TCRdb keeps only in-frame clones here, not all; method: immunoSEQ multiplex PCR. That table gives V, J and clone size, and the DNA gave D and trimming. Of roughly 38,000 clones in the sample, around 90% were seen once. Germline V gene sequence: CDR1 SQVTM, CDR2 ANQGSEA. The germline V and J ends were trimmed by 3 bases and 3 bases, with 20 bases remaining between them. The CDR3 has 16 residues. The receptor was isolated from a woman in her seventies with acute or convalescent COVID-19. Input material: peripheral blood. The genes are TRBV29-1 and TRBJ1-2; a possible D gene is TRBD1 (6 bases). The CDR3 protein is CSVDSGGLDLYYGYTF. In DNA, the CDR3 is TGCAGCGTTGATTCGGGGGGCCTGGACCTTTACTATGGCTACACCTTC.